Listed below are T cell receptor beta chains from one sample, sequenced in a study of beta chain features in type 1 diabetes. The protocol was immunoSEQ multiplex PCR, while the TCRdb copy is restricted to in-frame clones and leaves out a portion. The sample lists under 25,000 clones; 50% were seen once. Source material: stem cell memory CD4+ T cells from blood. The receptor source for this set is a man younger than 35 in good health. CDR3s include the opening cysteine and the closing phenylalanine or tryptophan. Each record gives: CDR3 length, V gene, J gene, clone size, D gene, CDR3 protein, CDR3 DNA. The D gene is left open where the match is weak. Clone size is shown for a subset of rows, as once, few, many or a class of expanded clone.

cdr3_length: 14; v_call: TRBV11-1; j_call: TRBJ1-1; clone_size: .; d_call: .; cdr3_aa: CASSFNSIGTEAFF; cdr3_nt: TGTGCCAGCAGCTTTAATTCTATCGGCACTGAAGCTTTCTTT
cdr3_length: 15; v_call: TRBV5-8; j_call: TRBJ2-7; clone_size: .; d_call: TRBD2; cdr3_aa: CASARTSGGINEQYF; cdr3_nt: TGTGCCAGCGCTCGGACTAGCGGGGGGATTAACGAGCAGTACTTC
cdr3_length: 14; v_call: TRBV9; j_call: TRBJ2-7; clone_size: .; d_call: .; cdr3_aa: CASSVFTGKGEQYF; cdr3_nt: TGTGCCAGCAGCGTATTTACCGGGAAGGGCGAGCAGTACTTC
cdr3_length: 15; v_call: TRBV19; j_call: TRBJ2-1; clone_size: few; d_call: TRBD2; cdr3_aa: CASSIDRVAGGFQFF; cdr3_nt: TGTGCCAGTAGTATCGATCGGGTAGCGGGAGGTTTCCAGTTCTTC
cdr3_length: 14; v_call: TRBV2; j_call: TRBJ1-4; clone_size: .; d_call: .; cdr3_aa: CASSEYTSNEKLFF; cdr3_nt: TGTGCCAGCAGTGAATACACCAGTAATGAAAAACTGTTTTTT
cdr3_length: 14; v_call: TRBV11-2; j_call: TRBJ2-7; clone_size: .; d_call: TRBD1; cdr3_aa: CASSKGQGTYEQYF; cdr3_nt: TGTGCCAGCAGCAAGGGACAGGGAACCTACGAGCAGTACTTC
cdr3_length: 14; v_call: TRBV7-2; j_call: TRBJ2-7; clone_size: .; d_call: .; cdr3_aa: CASSLVLARDEQYF; cdr3_nt: TGTGCCAGCAGCTTAGTTTTGGCCAGGGACGAGCAGTACTTC
cdr3_length: 12; v_call: TRBV6-1; j_call: TRBJ1-2; clone_size: .; d_call: .; cdr3_aa: CATVQEIGGYTF; cdr3_nt: TGTGCCACCGTACAGGAAATCGGGGGCTACACCTTC
cdr3_length: 13; v_call: TRBV28; j_call: TRBJ1-1; clone_size: few; d_call: .; cdr3_aa: CASSVTGFPEAFF; cdr3_nt: TGTGCCAGCAGTGTAACAGGGTTCCCTGAAGCTTTCTTT
cdr3_length: 17; v_call: TRBV7-3; j_call: TRBJ2-3; clone_size: .; d_call: .; cdr3_aa: CASSLGIQAGITDTQYF; cdr3_nt: TGTGCCAGCAGCTTAGGCATTCAGGCAGGGATCACAGATACGCAGTATTTT
cdr3_length: 14; v_call: TRBV7-9; j_call: TRBJ2-7; clone_size: .; d_call: TRBD2; cdr3_aa: CASSPTSGIYEQYF; cdr3_nt: TGTGCCAGCAGCCCGACTAGCGGGATCTACGAGCAGTACTTC